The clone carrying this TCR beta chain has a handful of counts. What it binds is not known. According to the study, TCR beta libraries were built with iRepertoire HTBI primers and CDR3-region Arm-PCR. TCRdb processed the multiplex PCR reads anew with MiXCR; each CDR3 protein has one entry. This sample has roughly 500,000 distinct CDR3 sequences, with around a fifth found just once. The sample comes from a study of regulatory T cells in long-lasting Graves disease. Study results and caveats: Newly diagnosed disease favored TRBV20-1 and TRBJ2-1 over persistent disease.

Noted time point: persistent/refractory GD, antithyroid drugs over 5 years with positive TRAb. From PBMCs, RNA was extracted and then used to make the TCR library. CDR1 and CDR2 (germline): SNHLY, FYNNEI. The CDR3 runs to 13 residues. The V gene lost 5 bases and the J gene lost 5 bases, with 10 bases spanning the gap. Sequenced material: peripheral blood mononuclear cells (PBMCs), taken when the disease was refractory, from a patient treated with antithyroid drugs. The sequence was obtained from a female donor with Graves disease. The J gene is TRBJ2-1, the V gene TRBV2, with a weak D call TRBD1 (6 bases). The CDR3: CASSPQGNNEQFF. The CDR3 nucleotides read TGTGCCAGCAGTCCGCAGGGGAACAATGAGCAGTTCTTC.